This TCR beta chain was sequenced in a study of T cells in Graves' hyperthyroidism and ophthalmopathy. This clonotype was counted only a few times. The source material, RNA transcripts, was used to amplify TCR beta CDR3 regions. The HTBI primer set drove a first-round RT-PCR of the TCR CDR3. TCRdb fed the multiplex PCR reads into MiXCR, producing one record per CDR3 protein. The sample records around 480,000 distinct CDR3 sequences, around an eighth being singletons. The CDR3 runs 12 residues. Trimming removed 4 bases from V and 10 bases from J, with 13 bases in between. The sample consisted of blood. This sequence was found in a woman between 18 and 29 years old with Graves' hyperthyroidism. J is TRBJ1-1 and V is TRBV12-3 or TRBV12-4; a weak D match, TRBD1 (6 bases). For the CDR3, the DNA is TGTGCCAGCAGTTCGGGGGGGCAGGGAGCTTTCTTT. As protein: CASSSGGQGAFF.